A single sample is the source of the 9 T cell receptor beta chains below, sequenced in a study of cytomegalovirus exposure and HLA in healthy donors. Both 60 Vbeta primers and 13 Jbeta primers went into the PCR. Assay: immunoSEQ multiplex PCR; the TCRdb copy retains only in-frame clones and omits some. Of fewer than 250,000 clones listed, around 90% are singletons. The sample consisted of PBMCs. The receptors stem from a boy aged 2 to 9 in good health and CMV-seronegative.

CDR3 region: CASGPSTSGFTDTQYF. In DNA, the CDR3 is TGTGCTAGTGGTCCCTCGACTAGCGGGTTCACAGATACGCAGTATTTT. The chain has TRBV12-5 and TRBJ2-3; 10 bases agree with TRBD2. With V trimmed by 5 bases and J by 2 bases, 7 bases remained unmatched. The CDR3 is made up of 16 amino acids. Germline V gene data show CDR1 as LGHNT and CDR2 as FRNRAP.

V gene TRBV27 combines with J gene TRBJ1-5, with 8 positions matching TRBD1. This CDR3 contains 14 residues. With 4 bases clipped from V and 3 bases from J, the junction kept 2 bases outside the gene matches. Germline V gene data show CDR1 as MNHEY and CDR2 as SMNVEV (reference sequence). In nucleotides, the CDR3 is TGTGCCAGCAGTTGGACAGGGACCAATCAGCCCCAGCATTTT. Protein: CASSWTGTNQPQHF.

The chain has TRBV5-1 and TRBJ2-5; the D gene is possibly TRBD2 (5 bases). Trimming removed 5 bases at V and 7 bases at J, with 15 bases between. CDR1 and CDR2 (germline): SGHRS, YFSETQ. The CDR3 is made up of 13 amino acids. In nucleotides, the CDR3 is TGCGCCAGCAGGGAGAGCGGAGAGACGACCCAGTACTTC. As protein: CASRESGETTQYF.

This clone was counted a single time. The V call is TRBV28, the J call TRBJ1-2; possible D gene TRBD1, 5 bases. The CDR3 spans 13 residues. From germline, CDR1 is MDHEN and CDR2 SYDVKM. Between the trimmed V and J ends, which lost 7 bases and 4 bases, there was a span of 13 bases. The CDR3 bases are TGTGCCAGCACCCTGGGGGGGACCTATGGCTACACCTTC. This sequence encodes CASTLGGTYGYTF.

The V gene is TRBV5-1, the J gene TRBJ2-3; 7 bases match TRBD2. This CDR3 has 19 residues. With V trimmed by 6 bases and J by 8 bases, 27 bases remained unmatched. Germline lookup yields CDR1 SGHRS and CDR2 YFSETQ. The CDR3 loop is CASKWISVVGRDGGSTQYF. The CDR3 region has the DNA TGCGCCAGCAAGTGGATCTCGGTAGTTGGGAGGGACGGCGGGAGTACGCAGTATTTT.

This chain connects TRBV11-3 to TRBJ2-2; D is ambiguous. V lost 4 bases and J lost 0, with 3 bases in between. There are 13 residues in the CDR3. Germline V gene sequence: CDR1 SGHNT, CDR2 YENEEA. The CDR3 here is CASSSANTGELFF. CDR3 nucleotide sequence: TGTGCCAGCAGCTCCGCGAACACCGGGGAGCTGTTTTTT.

This clone was seen a single time. V and J are TRBV19 and TRBJ1-5, with 7 bases lining up with TRBD1. The CDR3 loop spans 14 amino acids. Germline-derived CDR1 and CDR2 are LNHDA and SQIVND (reference sequence). Unmatched junction bases numbered 3, after V lost 1 base and J lost 6 bases. The CDR3 loop is CASSIGQGGQPQHF. CDR3 DNA: TGTGCCAGTAGTATAGGACAGGGCGGTCAGCCCCAGCATTTT.

This chain links TRBV7-3 with TRBJ1-2; D is perhaps TRBD1 (5 bases). The CDR3 has 16 residues. The germline V gene encodes CDR1 SGHTA and CDR2 FQGTGA. The V end lost 5 bases, the J end lost 4 bases, and 20 bases lay between the germline ends. Here the CDR3 reads CASSGYGQGGLYGYTF. Here the CDR3 DNA reads TGTGCCAGCAGCGGTTATGGGCAGGGAGGGCTCTATGGCTACACCTTC. Combining the CDR3 with reference TRBV7-3 and TRBJ1-2 gives the whole variable domain GAGVSQTPSNKVTEKGKYVELRCDPISGHTALYWYRQSLGQGPEFLIYFQGTGAADDSGLPNDRFFAVRPEGSVSTLKIQRTERGDSAVYLCASSGYGQGGLYGYTFGSGTRLTVV.

The rearrangement joins TRBV28 to TRBJ2-7; TRBD1 matches at 7 bases. Germline assignment: CDR1 MDHEN and CDR2 SYDVKM. There are 12 residues in the CDR3. The V gene end was trimmed by 6 bases and the J gene end by 6 bases; junction bases not matched to a gene: 5. CDR3 amino acids: CASRETGREQYF. CDR3 bases: TGTGCCAGCAGGGAGACAGGGCGCGAGCAGTACTTC.